The 12 T cell receptor beta chains below come from one sample, sequenced in a study of T-cell reconstitution after alpha-beta-depleted transplantation in children. Unique molecular identifiers were incorporated when the TCRbeta library was constructed. One entry per CDR3 protein results from TCRdb running MiXCR on the PCR reads. This sample has 450,000 to 600,000 distinct CDR3 sequences, with approximately 16% found just once. The source material was PBMCs from the stem cell graft donor, sampled from the stem cell graft. The receptors stem from a human donor who donated a stem cell graft to a child with acute lymphoblastic leukemia.

This chain connects TRBV27 to TRBJ2-2, with a tentative D call TRBD2 (5 bases). The V gene lost 6 bases and the J gene lost 3 bases, with 17 bases spanning the gap. Germline CDR1 is MNHEY and CDR2 is SMNVEV (reference sequence). This CDR3 comprises 16 residues. CDR3 DNA: TGTGCCAGCAGCCATCTTGAGGGAATTGACACCGGGGAGCTGTTTTTT. Its protein is CASSHLEGIDTGELFF.

This clonotype showed up just a few times. The chain links TRBV18 to TRBJ2-3; no clear D gene. Germline CDR1 and CDR2: KGHSH and LQKENI. Trimming left V 2 bases short and J 2 bases short, with 5 bases between. The CDR3 loop spans 13 amino acids. DNA of the CDR3: TGTGCCAGCTCACCAGCCCACACAGATACGCAGTATTTT. Protein sequence: CASSPAHTDTQYF.

The rearrangement links TRBV12-3 or TRBV12-4 to TRBJ2-1; 10 bases align to TRBD2. The CDR3 has 15 residues. With V trimmed by 2 bases and J by 10 bases, 8 bases remained unmatched. CDR3 sequence: CASSLLPSGSGEQFF. DNA of the CDR3: TGTGCCAGCAGTTTATTGCCTAGCGGGAGCGGGGAGCAGTTCTTC.

This clonotype has a handful of counts. The chain employs TRBV6-1 and TRBJ2-5, with 8 bases identical to TRBD1. Unmatched junction bases numbered 3, after V lost 7 bases and J lost 5 bases. Germline CDR1 and CDR2: MNHNS and SASEGT. This CDR3 has 12 residues. CDR3 region: CASTRTGETQYF. The CDR3 DNA follows: TGTGCCAGCACCCGGACAGGGGAGACCCAGTACTTC.

This clonotype was seen a handful of times. The chain joins TRBV11-2 to TRBJ2-7, with TRBD2 identical over 7 bases. The CDR3 covers 17 residues. CDR1 and CDR2 (germline): SGHAT, FQNNGV. Trimming cost V 0 bases and J 7 bases; bases outside gene matches: 15. CDR3 DNA sequence: TGTGCCAGCAGCTTAGAGCCTGGAGGGACTAAGATAGGGGAGCAGTACTTC. Amino acids: CASSLEPGGTKIGEQYF. Complete variable domain (other parts from reference TRBV11-2 and TRBJ2-7): EAGVAQSPRYKIIEKRQSVAFWCNPISGHATLYWYQQILGQGPKLLIQFQNNGVVDDSQLPKDRFSAERLKGVDSTLKIQPAKLEDSAVYLCASSLEPGGTKIGEQYFGPGTRLTVT.

The V and J genes are TRBV9 and TRBJ2-3, with 9 positions matching TRBD1. The CDR3 length is 17 residues. The trim removed 3 bases at V and 3 bases at J, leaving 11 bases unmatched. Looked up from germline, CDR1 is SGDLS and CDR2 is YYNGEE. The CDR3 spells CASSADRGGVNTDTQYF. The CDR3 DNA is TGTGCCAGCAGCGCCGACAGGGGGGGAGTGAATACAGATACGCAGTATTTT.

The rearrangement joins TRBV6-5 to TRBJ2-7; D may be TRBD1 (5 bases). V was shortened by 0 bases and J by 2 bases, with 14 bases between the two germline ends. The CDR3 sequence is 16 residues long. Per the germline V gene, CDR1 is MNHEY and CDR2 is SVGAGI. The CDR3 DNA is TGTGCCAGCAGTTACTCGAGGCCAGGGATACCCTACGAGCAGTACTTC. Translating gives CASSYSRPGIPYEQYF.

This clonotype has only a few counts. The J gene is TRBJ1-2, the V gene TRBV29-1, with a possible D match to TRBD1 (6 bases). V was clipped by 3 bases and J by 2 bases, with 16 bases between them. The CDR3 length is 15 residues. The germline V gene has CDR1 SQVTM and CDR2 ANQGSEA. The CDR3 nucleotides read TGCAGCGTTGAGTATGTAGAGGGGGGCAACTATGGCTACACCTTC. Residues: CSVEYVEGGNYGYTF. The full variable domain, with the rest looked up from reference TRBV29-1 and TRBJ1-2, is SAVISQKPSRDICQRGTSLTIQCQVDSQVTMMFWYRQQPGQSLTLIATANQGSEATYESGFVIDKFPISRPNLTFSTLTVSNMSPEDSSIYLCSVEYVEGGNYGYTFGSGTRLTVV.

As concerns this clonotype: Because it lacks the conserved phenylalanine or tryptophan at the end, this CDR3 is likely a read error. V gene TRBV5-1 combines with J gene TRBJ2-7; no clear D. Germline values: CDR1 SGHRS, CDR2 YFSETQ. V was cut by 0 bases and J by 2 bases, with 9 bases left in between. The CDR3 spans 14 residues. The CDR3 nucleotides read TGCGCCAGCAGCTTGGATTGGCTTCCCTACGAGCAGTACATC. Amino acid sequence: CASSLDWLPYEQYI.

The chain combines TRBV30 with TRBJ1-4; 7 bases fit TRBD1. Per germline, CDR1 GTSNPN and CDR2 SVGIG (reference sequence). The J segment lost 7 bases and the V segment lost 1 base, leaving 6 bases of the junction unmatched. The CDR3 totals 14 residues. In DNA, the CDR3 is TGTGCCTGGAGTGGAGGACAGGCTATTGAAAAACTGTTTTTT. Translated: CAWSGGQAIEKLFF.

This clonotype was detected only a few times. The DNA for the CDR3 is TGCGCCAGCAGCCCACGTGGCATCAGCAATCAGCCCCAGCATTTT. Encoded protein: CASSPRGISNQPQHF. V and J are TRBV4-1 and TRBJ1-5; D remains ambiguous. This CDR3 is 15 amino acids long. Germline V gene data show CDR1 as MGHRA and CDR2 as YSYEKL. V dropped 4 bases and J dropped 1 base, with 11 bases sitting between them.

This chain connects TRBV18 to TRBJ1-2; maybe TRBD1 (5 bases). This CDR3 is built from 16 residues. The V gene's germline CDR1 is KGHSH and CDR2 LQKENI. V was cut by 7 bases and J by 5 bases, with 23 bases left in between. The CDR3 DNA follows: TGTGCCAGCTTTACACTACAGGACCCCGGCGCATATGGCTACACCTTC. Its protein product is CASFTLQDPGAYGYTF.